A selection of T cell receptor beta chains follows, all from one sample in a study of vaccination effects on CD4 cells after COVID-19. Method: immunoSEQ multiplex PCR; TCRdb's copy keeps in-frame clones and lacks some. The sample has 27,000 or so clones, roughly four fifths seen once; the top ten hold 1.4%. For these TCRs, the target antigens are not known. The source material was CD4+ T cells from PBMCs cultured with HCoV-NL63 spike peptides, sampled after COVID-19 vaccination. The receptors come from a human donor who received a COVID-19 vaccine. Some clones in this sample may be carry-over from other donors' samples. Each CDR3 is given with its conserved first and last residue. Each record gives: clone size, J gene, D gene, V gene, CDR3 DNA, CDR3 protein. D genes are given only for firm matches. Size values are once, few and many counts, or a class for expanded clones, and some rows have none.

clone_size: once
j_call: TRBJ1-1
d_call: -
v_call: TRBV18
cdr3_nt: TGTGCCAGCTCGCCCACAGCCCAGGGTGCGAACACTGAAGCTTTCTTT
cdr3_aa: CASSPTAQGANTEAFF

clone_size: -
j_call: TRBJ1-4
d_call: TRBD1
v_call: TRBV5-1
cdr3_nt: TGCGCCAGCAGCTTGGACCCACAGGGGGGCGGTGAAAAACTGTTTTTT
cdr3_aa: CASSLDPQGGGEKLFF

clone_size: -
j_call: TRBJ1-1
d_call: -
v_call: TRBV29-1
cdr3_nt: TGCAGCGTTGTAGAGGGGCTGGGCACTGAAGCTTTCTTT
cdr3_aa: CSVVEGLGTEAFF

clone_size: -
j_call: TRBJ1-5
d_call: -
v_call: TRBV3-1/TRBV3-2
cdr3_nt: TGTGCCAGCAGCCGAGACAGCAATCAGCCCCAGCATTTT
cdr3_aa: CASSRDSNQPQHF

clone_size: -
j_call: TRBJ2-3
d_call: TRBD2
v_call: TRBV10-3
cdr3_nt: TGTGCCATCAACGGACTAGCGGGGAGCACAGATACGCAGTATTTT
cdr3_aa: CAINGLAGSTDTQYF

clone_size: -
j_call: TRBJ1-4
d_call: TRBD1
v_call: TRBV4-2
cdr3_nt: TGTGCCAGCAGCCAGCCGGGACAGGATGAAAAACTGTTTTTT
cdr3_aa: CASSQPGQDEKLFF

clone_size: -
j_call: TRBJ2-3
d_call: TRBD1
v_call: TRBV28
cdr3_nt: TGTGCCAGCAGCCCTATCCTACAGGGGCCACGCACAGATACGCAGTATTTT
cdr3_aa: CASSPILQGPRTDTQYF

clone_size: -
j_call: TRBJ2-2
d_call: -
v_call: TRBV5-1
cdr3_nt: TGCGCCAGCAGCTTGAAACCGAACACCGGGGAGCTGTTTTTT
cdr3_aa: CASSLKPNTGELFF

clone_size: -
j_call: TRBJ1-2
d_call: TRBD1
v_call: TRBV2
cdr3_nt: TGTGCCAGCATGGGCAGGGGGGTTAACTATGGCTACACCTTC
cdr3_aa: CASMGRGVNYGYTF

clone_size: -
j_call: TRBJ2-3
d_call: -
v_call: TRBV18
cdr3_nt: TGTGCCAGCTCACCAAGAGGGGGGTTAAGCACAGATACGCAGTATTTT
cdr3_aa: CASSPRGGLSTDTQYF

clone_size: -
j_call: TRBJ1-3
d_call: -
v_call: TRBV12-3/TRBV12-4
cdr3_nt: TGTGCCAGCAGTTTACGGGGGAACACCATATATTTT
cdr3_aa: CASSLRGNTIYF

clone_size: -
j_call: TRBJ1-4
d_call: -
v_call: TRBV4-1
cdr3_nt: TGCGCCAGCAGACAGGCCCGGAGAACTAATGAAAAACTGTTTTTT
cdr3_aa: CASRQARRTNEKLFF

clone_size: -
j_call: TRBJ2-3
d_call: TRBD2
v_call: TRBV19
cdr3_nt: TGTGCCAGTAGTGTGGGACTAGCGGGGACTAGCACAGATACGCAGTATTTT
cdr3_aa: CASSVGLAGTSTDTQYF

clone_size: -
j_call: TRBJ1-2
d_call: TRBD1
v_call: TRBV30
cdr3_nt: TGTGCCTGGGGGACAGACGTCTATGGCTACACCTTC
cdr3_aa: CAWGTDVYGYTF

clone_size: once
j_call: TRBJ1-1
d_call: -
v_call: TRBV5-8
cdr3_nt: TGTGCCAGCAGCTGGTGGTCTGAAGCTTTCTTT
cdr3_aa: CASSWWSEAFF

clone_size: -
j_call: TRBJ1-3
d_call: -
v_call: TRBV30
cdr3_nt: TGTGCCTGGAAAAGGGGGGGACCATCTTCCTCTGGAAACACCATATATTTT
cdr3_aa: CAWKRGGPSSSGNTIYF

clone_size: -
j_call: TRBJ2-2
d_call: TRBD2
v_call: TRBV3-1/TRBV3-2
cdr3_nt: TGTGCCAGCAGCCAAGAGCTCGGAGCGGGGGATAACACCGGGGAGCTGTTTTTT
cdr3_aa: CASSQELGAGDNTGELFF

clone_size: -
j_call: TRBJ1-1
d_call: -
v_call: TRBV30
cdr3_nt: TGTGCCTGGTCTGGTCCAGGGCGAGGAACTGAAGCTTTCTTT
cdr3_aa: CAWSGPGRGTEAFF

clone_size: -
j_call: TRBJ2-3
d_call: -
v_call: TRBV25-1
cdr3_nt: TGTGCCAGCAGTTCCCCGGGGGTTAGCACAGATACGCAGTATTTT
cdr3_aa: CASSSPGVSTDTQYF

clone_size: -
j_call: TRBJ2-3
d_call: TRBD1
v_call: TRBV27
cdr3_nt: TGTGCCAGCAGTTTTGGGACAGTCACAGATACGCAGTATTTT
cdr3_aa: CASSFGTVTDTQYF

clone_size: -
j_call: TRBJ2-3
d_call: -
v_call: TRBV28
cdr3_nt: TGTGCCAGCAGGGGCGAGACACTCACCACAGATACGCAGTATTTT
cdr3_aa: CASRGETLTTDTQYF

clone_size: few
j_call: TRBJ1-1
d_call: -
v_call: TRBV27
cdr3_nt: TGTGCCAGCAGTTTATTCGCTGGGGTGAACACTGAAGCTTTCTTT
cdr3_aa: CASSLFAGVNTEAFF

clone_size: -
j_call: TRBJ1-3
d_call: TRBD1
v_call: TRBV5-1
cdr3_nt: TGCGCCAGCAGCCCTGGACAGGGCGGGTCTGGAAACACCATATATTTT
cdr3_aa: CASSPGQGGSGNTIYF

clone_size: -
j_call: TRBJ1-1
d_call: -
v_call: TRBV6-5
cdr3_nt: TGTGCCAGCAGTCGACAGCAAAACACTGAAGCTTTCTTT
cdr3_aa: CASSRQQNTEAFF

clone_size: -
j_call: TRBJ2-2
d_call: -
v_call: TRBV5-1
cdr3_nt: TGCGCCAGCAGCTTCATGGGGACCACCGGGGAGCTGTTTTTT
cdr3_aa: CASSFMGTTGELFF

clone_size: -
j_call: TRBJ1-6
d_call: -
v_call: TRBV12-3/TRBV12-4
cdr3_nt: TGTGCCAGCAGTCCAGGGTACACACCCCTCCACTTT
cdr3_aa: CASSPGYTPLHF